The 10 T cell receptor beta chains below all came from one sample that was sequenced in a study of technical replicates of blood from four donors (dated by TCRdb to about 2017). Receptor amplification or capture employed the immunoSEQ multiplex PCR assay. The immuneACCESS repertoire file appears here via TCRdb, limited to in-frame rearrangements. These files lack a portion of the clones; in checked studies, under half of the deficit traces to unresolved V genes, and the cause of the others is not known. The sample profile shows around 86,000 clones; around 96% of them were found once. About 0.2% of the sample is held by the ten biggest clonotypes. Sequenced input: T cells isolated from PBMCs. These receptor sequences come from a human donor in good health.

The chain joins TRBV10-2 to TRBJ2-5, with 9 bases aligning to TRBD1. There are 14 residues in the CDR3. V lost 6 bases and J lost 2; bases outside the gene matches: 4. Germline V gene sequence: CDR1 WSHSY, CDR2 SAAADI. CDR3 sequence: CASRGQGLQETQYF. CDR3 sequence (DNA): TGCGCCAGCAGGGGACAGGGACTTCAAGAGACCCAGTACTTC.

The chain carries TRBV2 and TRBJ1-2; possibly TRBD1 for D (6 bases). The CDR3 runs 14 residues. Germline CDR1 is SNHLY and CDR2 is FYNNEI. Between the trimmed V and J ends, which lost 2 bases and 8 bases, there was a span of 15 bases. The CDR3 DNA sequence: TGTGCCAGCAGTGAAAATTTTAGGGGGTGGGGCTACACCTTC. It is translated as CASSENFRGWGYTF.

This clone was seen only once. The chain couples TRBV9 to TRBJ2-1; 8 nucleotides line up with TRBD2. CDR3 length: 16 residues. The ends lost 0 bases at V and 4 bases at J; junction bases unmatched: 6. Germline assignment: CDR1 SGDLS and CDR2 YYNGEE. This chain's CDR3 is CASSVGSGSGYNEQFF. The DNA of the CDR3 is TGTGCCAGCAGCGTAGGGAGCGGGAGTGGTTACAATGAGCAGTTCTTC.

This chain connects TRBV28 to TRBJ2-1, with 14 bases matching TRBD2. The V and J ends lost 6 bases and 15 bases, in that order; junction bases with no gene match: 13. CDR1 is MDHEN and CDR2 is SYDVKM in the germline V gene. The CDR3 covers 15 residues. The CDR3 sequence: CASRLPGTSGGGPFF. DNA of the CDR3: TGTGCCAGCAGACTACCCGGGACTAGCGGGGGTGGGCCGTTCTTC.

The V and J genes are TRBV2 and TRBJ2-7; a possible D gene is TRBD1 (6 bases). V dropped 6 bases and J dropped 7 bases, with 19 bases sitting between them. From germline, CDR1 is SNHLY and CDR2 FYNNEI. CDR3 length equals 14 residues. The DNA for the CDR3 is TGTGCCAGCAGAGAAAGCCCGCAGGGGTTGGAGCAGTACTTC. It is translated as CASRESPQGLEQYF.

V is TRBV7-9 and J is TRBJ2-1, with 10 positions matching TRBD2. The CDR3 covers 15 residues. Germline CDR1 reads SEHNR; CDR2 reads FQNEAQ (reference sequence). V lost 5 bases to trimming and J lost 6 bases; unmatched junction nucleotides: 7. The CDR3 DNA reads as TGTGCCAGCAGCCGAAGCGGGGGGGCTACCAATGAGCAGTTCTTC. Its translation is CASSRSGGATNEQFF.

A word on this clone: The same CDR3 is also encoded by other DNA sequences in this sample. The rearrangement links TRBV5-1 to TRBJ1-3, with D uncertain. The CDR3 totals 14 residues. V was clipped by 0 bases and J by 0 bases, with 4 bases between them. CDR1 is SGHRS, CDR2 YFSETQ, per germline. CDR3 DNA sequence: TGCGCCAGCAGCTTGGGCAGCTCTGGAAACACCATATATTTT. Its protein is CASSLGSSGNTIYF. The entire variable domain, with the rest obtained from reference TRBV5-1 and TRBJ1-3, is as follows: KAGVTQTPRYLIKTRGQQVTLSCSPISGHRSVSWYQQTPGQGLQFLFEYFSETQRNKGNFPGRFSGRQFSNSRSEMNVSTLELGDSALYLCASSLGSSGNTIYFGEGSWLTVV.

The DNA for the CDR3 is TGCGCCAGCAGAGAGGAGCGGAATGAGCAGTTCTTC. This codes for CASREERNEQFF. The chain links TRBV5-1 to TRBJ2-1; maybe TRBD2 (5 bases). With 5 bases removed from V and 7 bases from J, the gap between germline ends came to 10 bases. The CDR3 extends over 12 amino acids. The germline V gene has CDR1 SGHRS and CDR2 YFSETQ.

This rearrangement joins TRBV9 to TRBJ1-1; TRBD1 matches at 7 bases. This CDR3 region has 14 residues. The junction had 2 bases not matched to a gene; V was cut back by 2 bases and J by 1 base. CDR1 is SGDLS, CDR2 YYNGEE, per germline. The CDR3 loop is CASSVTGQNTEAFF. Here the CDR3 DNA reads TGTGCCAGCAGCGTGACAGGGCAGAACACTGAAGCTTTCTTT.

The V and J genes are TRBV2 and TRBJ1-1, with D possibly matching TRBD1 (6 bases). The CDR3 consists of 15 residues. Germline V gene lookup returns CDR1 SNHLY and CDR2 FYNNEI. The V and J ends lost 7 bases and 1 base respectively, with 16 bases between them. CDR3 in DNA: TGTGCCAGCACCCGAAGGGGGGGATCGAACACTGAAGCTTTCTTT. It yields the protein CASTRRGGSNTEAFF.